This T cell receptor (beta chain) was captured in a study of radiotherapy plus CTLA-4 blockade in lung cancer. Trimming took off 5 bases at V and 4 bases at J, with 15 bases between the two ends. The length of the CDR3 is 15 residues. Germline V gives CDR1 SGHAT, CDR2 FQNNGV. Focal radiation and CTLA-4 blockade (ipilimumab) were tested in chemo-refractory metastatic non-small-cell lung cancer patients. The repertoire was sequenced with immunoSEQ multiplex PCR; TCRdb's copy has only in-frame clones and lacks some. The sample lists 84,000 or so clones; around four fifths were seen once. The TCR sequence derives from a human donor with non-small cell lung cancer that progressed on radiotherapy plus ipilimumab. Material: peripheral blood, obtained from a patient treated with radiotherapy plus ipilimumab. The V gene is TRBV11-2, the J gene TRBJ1-3; a weak D match, TRBD1 (5 bases). The CDR3 loop is CASSPRGGSGNTIYF. CDR3 coding DNA: TGTGCCAGCAGCCCCCGGGGGGGATCAGGAAACACCATATATTTT. Variable domain in full (rest from reference TRBV11-2 and TRBJ1-3): EAGVAQSPRYKIIEKRQSVAFWCNPISGHATLYWYQQILGQGPKLLIQFQNNGVVDDSQLPKDRFSAERLKGVDSTLKIQPAKLEDSAVYLCASSPRGGSGNTIYFGEGSWLTVV.